This TCR beta chain was found in a study of cytomegalovirus exposure and HLA in healthy donors. Notes on the study in general: Being productive about 87% or about 30% of the time was typical of most TCR beta V segments in an earlier analysis. On later analysis, the bulk of CMV-associated TCR beta chains appeared to be HLA-restricted. Three CMV-associated chains proved CMV antigen-specific in vitro.

With 60 Vbeta and 13 Jbeta primers, the PCR was carried out. Sequenced by immunoSEQ multiplex PCR; TCRdb stores in-frame clones only, minus some. This table lists over 100,000 clones. With regard to this clone: Antigen unknown. Other DNA sequences in this specimen translate into the identical CDR3.

This TCR was recovered from a man in his forties in good health and CMV-seropositive. Sequenced: PBMCs.

The CDR3: CASSGGSSYNEQFF. Written as DNA, the CDR3 is TGTGCCAGTAGTGGCGGGAGCTCCTACAATGAGCAGTTCTTC. The rearrangement uses TRBV19 and TRBJ2-1; 7 bases match TRBD2. Looked up from germline, CDR1 is LNHDA and CDR2 is SQIVND (reference sequence). The CDR3 runs to 14 residues. V was clipped by 5 bases and J by 0 bases; unmatched bases: 1.